Below, 26 T cell receptor beta chains from the same sample are listed, as sequenced in a study of blood T cell repertoires in COVID-19. Only in-frame clones appear in the TCRdb table, and some are missing; sequencing was by immunoSEQ multiplex PCR. Among about 320,000 clones listed, 85% were seen once. The specimen was peripheral blood. The receptors were sampled from a human donor in a cohort sampled during active COVID-19.

The chain employs TRBV6-5 and TRBJ2-1; perhaps TRBD2 as D (5 bases). The germline V and J ends were trimmed by 4 bases and 4 bases, with 8 bases remaining between them. Germline lookup yields CDR1 MNHEY and CDR2 SVGAGI. The CDR3 is made up of 13 amino acids. For the CDR3, the DNA is TGTGCCAGCAGTTGGGGAGAGTACAATGAGCAGTTCTTC. Amino acid sequence: CASSWGEYNEQFF.

This chain connects TRBV6-5 to TRBJ1-1, with TRBD1 matching over 7 bases. This CDR3 has 13 amino acids. Trimming at V came to 7 bases and at J to 4 bases, leaving 6 bases not matched to a gene. In germline, CDR1 is MNHEY, CDR2 SVGAGI. The CDR3 coding sequence is TGTGCCAGCAAAGAGGGGGCAAGCACTGAAGCTTTCTTT. Translated: CASKEGASTEAFF.

In its sample, this clone was seen once. The chain has TRBV7-9 and TRBJ1-1, with D tentatively TRBD1 (5 bases). The CDR3 covers 15 residues. The germline V and J ends were trimmed by 4 bases and 0 bases, with 12 bases remaining between them. The germline gives CDR1 SEHNR, CDR2 FQNEAQ (reference sequence). Here the CDR3 DNA reads TGTGCCAGCAGCTCCCCGGCAGGGTTGAACACTGAAGCTTTCTTT. This gives the protein CASSSPAGLNTEAFF.

This clone was found a few times. This chain joins TRBV28 and TRBJ1-5, with 9 bases fitting TRBD1. CDR1 and CDR2 from the germline V gene are MDHEN and SYDVKM. The CDR3 totals 14 residues. J gave up 5 bases and V 5 bases, and 4 bases lay outside the gene matches. The DNA of the CDR3 is TGTGCCAGCAGTCCTGGACAGGGGTATCAGCCCCAGCATTTT. It translates to CASSPGQGYQPQHF.

The chain carries TRBV7-9 and TRBJ1-1; 9 bases align to TRBD1. The CDR3 consists of 15 residues. Germline V CDR1 and CDR2: SEHNR, FQNEAQ (reference sequence). The V and J ends lost 4 bases and 4 bases, in that order; junction bases with no gene match: 7. The CDR3 region has the DNA TGTGCCAGCAGCTCGCCGGGACAGGGTGTCACTGAAGCTTTCTTT. Amino acid sequence: CASSSPGQGVTEAFF. Filled out from reference TRBV7-9 and TRBJ1-1, the complete variable domain reads DTGVSQNPRHKITKRGQNVTFRCDPISEHNRLYWYRQTLGQGPEFLTYFQNEAQLEKSRLLSDRFSAERPKGSFSTLEIQRTEQGDSAMYLCASSSPGQGVTEAFFGQGTRLTVV.

The chain is built from TRBV11-2 and TRBJ2-1; TRBD1 matches at 9 bases. The CDR3 runs 13 residues. The V and J ends lost 5 bases and 8 bases, in that order; junction bases with no gene match: 4. Germline V lookup: CDR1 SGHAT, CDR2 FQNNGV. Written as DNA, the CDR3 is TGTGCCAGCAGCGCACAGGGGGCCCATGAGCAGTTCTTC. This sequence encodes CASSAQGAHEQFF.

The V and J genes are TRBV6-5 and TRBJ2-7, with TRBD2 matching 11 bases. J was trimmed by 4 bases and V by 4 bases; bases with no gene match: 3. The CDR3 is 14 residues long. Germline V gene sequence: CDR1 MNHEY, CDR2 SVGAGI. Written as DNA, the CDR3 is TGTGCCAGCAGTTTTAGCGGGGGGGGATACGAGCAGTACTTC. Amino acids: CASSFSGGGYEQYF.

The chain combines TRBV3-1 (or the pseudogene TRBV3-2) with TRBJ1-3; a possible D gene is TRBD1 (5 bases). CDR1 LGHDT and CDR2 YNNKEL come from the germline V gene (reference sequence). CDR3 length equals 15 residues. The V end was cut by 4 bases, the J end by 4 bases, with 14 bases between. The CDR3 DNA is TGTGCCAGCAGCCTCCCCGGGACTCTAGGAAACACCATATATTTT. Protein sequence: CASSLPGTLGNTIYF.

For this clone: Sequence at one end of the junction differs from germline and may be a read error. V and J are TRBV18 and TRBJ2-7; TRBD1 aligns across 7 bases. This CDR3 has 14 residues. Germline values: CDR1 KGHSH, CDR2 LQKENI. The CDR3 DNA follows: TGTGCCAGCTCTCCACGGGACAGCCCCTACGAGCAGTACTTC. Encoded protein: CASSPRDSPYEQYF. The whole variable domain, remainder taken from reference TRBV18 and TRBJ2-7, is NAGVMQNPRHLVRRRGQEARLRCSPMKGHSHVYWYRQLPEEGLKFMVYLQKENIIDESGMPKERFSAEFPKEGPSILRIQQVVRGDSAAYFCASSPRDSPYEQYFGPGTRLTVT.

The chain links TRBV19 to TRBJ2-3; TRBD1 aligns across 9 bases. Trimming removed 4 bases from V and 5 bases from J; junction bases left unmatched: 13. The CDR3 has 17 residues. Germline CDR1 LNHDA, CDR2 SQIVND (reference sequence). The CDR3 loop reads CASSTFGWTGAGDTQYF. CDR3 sequence (DNA): TGTGCCAGTAGTACCTTTGGGTGGACAGGGGCTGGAGATACGCAGTATTTT. Supplemented by reference TRBV19 and TRBJ2-3, the full variable domain reads DGGITQSPKYLFRKEGQNVTLSCEQNLNHDAMYWYRQDPGQGLRLIYYSQIVNDFQKGDIAEGYSVSREKKESFPLTVTSAQKNPTAFYLCASSTFGWTGAGDTQYFGPGTRLTVL.

This clone was seen repeatedly, ten times or more. This rearrangement joins TRBV20-1 to TRBJ2-6, with D perhaps matching TRBD1 (6 bases). The CDR3 length is 15 residues. Germline lookup yields CDR1 DFQATT and CDR2 SNEGSKA (reference sequence). V lost 3 bases and J lost 1, with 10 bases in between. CDR3 DNA sequence: TGCAGTGCTAGTGTTACAGGGTCTGGGGCCAACGTCCTGACTTTC. Amino acids: CSASVTGSGANVLTF.

This clone was counted once. V gene TRBV25-1 combines with J gene TRBJ2-1, with D unresolved. The germline CDR1 and CDR2 sequences are MGHDK and SYGVNS. CDR3 length equals 16 residues. Trimming removed 5 bases at V and 5 bases at J, with 19 bases between. This chain's CDR3 is CASSPSSNDKNNEQFF. The CDR3 DNA follows: TGTGCCAGCAGTCCTTCCTCTAATGACAAGAACAATGAGCAGTTCTTC.

This clone appeared once. The gene calls are TRBV29-1 and TRBJ2-3; 13 bases are shared with TRBD2. V was pared by 8 bases and J by 7 bases, with 6 bases of the junction left unmatched. Germline assignment: CDR1 SQVTM and CDR2 ANQGSEA. The CDR3 loop spans 13 amino acids. CDR3 nucleotides: TGCAGCACACTAGCGGGGGGGCCTCATACGCAGTATTTT. Translated, it gives CSTLAGGPHTQYF.

J is TRBJ1-1 and V is TRBV7-9; weak D call: TRBD1 (6 bases). From germline, CDR1 is SEHNR and CDR2 FQNEAQ (reference sequence). V lost 1 base to trimming and J lost 5 bases, with 11 bases between them. This CDR3 comprises 14 residues. The CDR3 here is CASSLGQVGTEAFF. The CDR3 DNA reads TGTGCCAGCAGCTTAGGACAGGTAGGGACTGAAGCTTTCTTT.

The sample holds one count of this clone. This chain connects TRBV24-1 to TRBJ2-1, with D tentatively TRBD2 (7 bases). Trimming stripped 5 bases from V and 11 bases from J, with 12 bases between. The CDR3 extends over 12 amino acids. CDR1 and CDR2 (germline): KGHDR, SFDVKD. The CDR3 DNA is TGTGCCACCAGTGTCGAGGGGGGGAAGCAGTTCTTC. Its translation is CATSVEGGKQFF.

The rearrangement uses TRBV2 and TRBJ2-2; D is possibly TRBD1 (5 bases). CDR3 length: 11 amino acids. The V gene lost 9 bases and the J gene lost 8 bases, with 10 bases spanning the gap. CDR1 is SNHLY and CDR2 is FYNNEI in the germline V gene. The CDR3 bases are TGTGCCAGGGGGCAGGGAGGGGAGCTGTTTTTT. It is translated as CARGQGGELFF.

The chain recombines TRBV11-2 with TRBJ1-2; a possible D gene is TRBD1 (5 bases). V shed 5 bases and J shed 6 bases, with 16 bases lying between them. The germline gives CDR1 SGHAT, CDR2 FQNNGV. The CDR3 consists of 14 residues. Written as DNA, the CDR3 is TGTGCCAGCAGCCTTACGGGGGAGGACGATGGCTACACCTTC. It encodes CASSLTGEDDGYTF. Full variable domain (missing parts from reference TRBV11-2 and TRBJ1-2): EAGVAQSPRYKIIEKRQSVAFWCNPISGHATLYWYQQILGQGPKLLIQFQNNGVVDDSQLPKDRFSAERLKGVDSTLKIQPAKLEDSAVYLCASSLTGEDDGYTFGSGTRLTVV.

This chain links TRBV2 with TRBJ1-3; D gene unclear. Germline V gene data show CDR1 as SNHLY and CDR2 as FYNNEI. The CDR3 has 12 amino acids. V lost 5 bases and J lost 3, with 5 bases in between. CDR3 in DNA: TGTGCCAGCAGTTCCTTTGGAAACACCATATATTTT. It specifies CASSSFGNTIYF. Together with reference TRBV2 and TRBJ1-3, the CDR3 gives the full variable domain: EPEVTQTPSHQVTQMGQEVILRCVPISNHLYFYWYRQILGQKVEFLVSFYNNEISEKSEIFDDQFSVERPDGSNFTLKIRSTKLEDSAMYFCASSSFGNTIYFGEGSWLTVV.

The DNA of the CDR3 is TGTGCCAGCAGCCAAGAGTCTCTGGGGTCGGGGACCTACGAGCAGTACTTC. This translates into CASSQESLGSGTYEQYF. The V call is TRBV4-2, the J call TRBJ2-7; TRBD2 might be the D (5 bases). With 0 bases removed from V and 2 bases from J, the gap between germline ends came to 17 bases. CDR1 and CDR2 (germline): LGHNA, YNFKEQ. This CDR3 has 17 residues.

The chain carries TRBV19 and TRBJ1-5; D may be TRBD1 (5 bases). The CDR3 length is 13 residues. Trimming removed 8 bases at V and 3 bases at J, with 11 bases between. Per the germline V gene, CDR1 is LNHDA and CDR2 is SQIVND (reference sequence). CDR3 amino acids: CASADKSNQPQHF. DNA of the CDR3: TGTGCCAGTGCGGACAAGTCCAATCAGCCCCAGCATTTT. The full variable domain, rest sourced from reference TRBV19 and TRBJ1-5, is DGGITQSPKYLFRKEGQNVTLSCEQNLNHDAMYWYRQDPGQGLRLIYYSQIVNDFQKGDIAEGYSVSREKKESFPLTVTSAQKNPTAFYLCASADKSNQPQHFGDGTRLSIL.

This clone was detected only once. The CDR3 nucleotides read TGTGCCAGCAGCTTGGCCCGGCAGGGGAATGGCTACACCTTC. This gives the protein CASSLARQGNGYTF. The chain uses TRBV5-6 and TRBJ1-2, with a possible D match to TRBD1 (6 bases). V was shortened by 0 bases and J by 6 bases, with 12 bases between the two germline ends. The germline V gene has CDR1 SGHDT and CDR2 YYEEEE. This CDR3 is 14 amino acids long.

The rearrangement links TRBV6-1 to TRBJ2-3; no clear D gene. V lost 0 bases and J lost 1, with 11 bases in between. The CDR3 runs to 16 residues. The germline CDR1 and CDR2 sequences are MNHNS and SASEGT. Here the CDR3 DNA reads TGTGCCAGCAGTGAAGCCCAGACCCGGGGCACAGATACGCAGTATTTT. As protein: CASSEAQTRGTDTQYF.

J is TRBJ1-6 and V is TRBV25-1; a possible D gene is TRBD1 (6 bases). Between the trimmed V and J ends, which lost 1 base and 10 bases, there was a span of 11 bases. The V gene's germline CDR1 is MGHDK and CDR2 SYGVNS. This CDR3 spans 14 amino acids. The CDR3 DNA follows: TGTGCCAGCAGTGAATCTACAGGGTCATCACCCCTCCACTTT. Residues: CASSESTGSSPLHF.

The J gene is TRBJ2-5, the V gene TRBV5-5; TRBD2 might be the D (5 bases). The V end was cut by 3 bases, the J end by 5 bases, with 14 bases between. CDR3 length: 14 amino acids. Germline assignment: CDR1 SGHKS and CDR2 YYEKEE (reference sequence). CDR3 protein: CASSSQHERETQYF. The CDR3 coding sequence is TGTGCCAGCAGCTCGCAACACGAGCGGGAGACCCAGTACTTC.

The table lists this clone with a few counts. The V and J genes are TRBV30 and TRBJ1-5, with TRBD1 matching 10 bases. The V gene's germline CDR1 is GTSNPN and CDR2 SVGIG (reference sequence). V lost 5 bases, J lost 4 bases, and 2 bases stayed unmatched. This CDR3 spans 13 amino acids. The CDR3 DNA reads as TGTGCCTGGGGACAGGGGGGTAATCAGCCCCAGCATTTT. Translation gives CAWGQGGNQPQHF.

The chain is built from TRBV24-1 and TRBJ2-7; TRBD2 matches 13 bases. This CDR3 has 15 amino acids. V gave up 6 bases and J gave up 5 bases; unmatched junction bases: 6. Germline V gives CDR1 KGHDR, CDR2 SFDVKD. This chain's CDR3 is CATSPGTSGEHEQYF. CDR3 DNA sequence: TGTGCCACCAGTCCGGGGACTAGCGGGGAACACGAGCAGTACTTC.